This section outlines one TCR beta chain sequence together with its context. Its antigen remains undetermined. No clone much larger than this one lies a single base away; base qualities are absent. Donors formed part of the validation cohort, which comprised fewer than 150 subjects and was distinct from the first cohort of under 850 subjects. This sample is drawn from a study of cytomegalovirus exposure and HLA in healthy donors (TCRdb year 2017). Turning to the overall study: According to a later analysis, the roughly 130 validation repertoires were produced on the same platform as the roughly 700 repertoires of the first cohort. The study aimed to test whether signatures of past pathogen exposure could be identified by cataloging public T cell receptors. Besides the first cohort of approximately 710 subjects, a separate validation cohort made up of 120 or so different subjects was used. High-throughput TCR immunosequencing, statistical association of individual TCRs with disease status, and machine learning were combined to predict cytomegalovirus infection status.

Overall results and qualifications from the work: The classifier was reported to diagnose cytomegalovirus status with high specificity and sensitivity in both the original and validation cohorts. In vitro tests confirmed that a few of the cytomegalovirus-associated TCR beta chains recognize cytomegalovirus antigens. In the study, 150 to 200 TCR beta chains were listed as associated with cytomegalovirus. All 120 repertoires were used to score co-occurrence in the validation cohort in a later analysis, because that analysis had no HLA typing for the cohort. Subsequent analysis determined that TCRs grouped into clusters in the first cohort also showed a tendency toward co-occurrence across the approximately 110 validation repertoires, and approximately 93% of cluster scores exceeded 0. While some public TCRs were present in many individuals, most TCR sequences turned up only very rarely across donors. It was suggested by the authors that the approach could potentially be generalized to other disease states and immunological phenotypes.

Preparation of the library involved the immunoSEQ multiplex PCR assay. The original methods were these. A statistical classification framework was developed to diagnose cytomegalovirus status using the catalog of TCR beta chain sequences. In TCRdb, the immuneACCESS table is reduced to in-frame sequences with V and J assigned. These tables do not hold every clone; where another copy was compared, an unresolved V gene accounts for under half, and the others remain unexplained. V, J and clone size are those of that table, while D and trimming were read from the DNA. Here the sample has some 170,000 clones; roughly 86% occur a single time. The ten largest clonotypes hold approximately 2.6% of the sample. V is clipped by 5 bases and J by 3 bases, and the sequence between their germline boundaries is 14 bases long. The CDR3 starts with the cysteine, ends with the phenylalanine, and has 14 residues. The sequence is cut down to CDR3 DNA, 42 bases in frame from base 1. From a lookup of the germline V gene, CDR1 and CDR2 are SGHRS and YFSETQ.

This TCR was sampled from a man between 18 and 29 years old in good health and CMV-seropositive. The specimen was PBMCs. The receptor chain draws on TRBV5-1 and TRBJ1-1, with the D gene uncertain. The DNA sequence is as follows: TGCGCCAGCAGTTCTGCATGGGGAGACACTGAAGCTTTCTTT. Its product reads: CASSSAWGDTEAFF.